Each of the 30 T cell receptor beta chains below was sequenced from the same sample in a study of synovial regulatory T cells in juvenile arthritis. The table came from immunoSEQ multiplex PCR; TCRdb's copy has only in-frame clones and leaves some out. This sample contains roughly 8,400 clones. Sequenced material: Treg cells from blood. Indicated subset: remaining (HLA-DR-negative) circulating blood Treg cells. These receptors were collected from a donor younger than 30 with juvenile idiopathic arthritis.

This chain uses TRBV18 with TRBJ2-1. CDR3 length: 14 residues. DNA was not recorded. Germline loops: CDR1 KGHSH, CDR2 LQKENI. CDR3: CASSPPSVLVEQFF.

This chain uses TRBV28 with TRBJ2-3; TCRdb's assignment of TRBD2 cannot be checked, as there is no DNA. Germline lookup yields CDR1 MDHEN and CDR2 SYDVKM. CDR3 length: 13 amino acids. The DNA is not on file. The CDR3: CASSLARGVTQYF. Combining the CDR3 with reference TRBV28 and TRBJ2-3 gives the whole variable domain DVKVTQSSRYLVKRTGEKVFLECVQDMDHENMFWYRQDPGLGLRLIYFSYDVKMKEKGDIPEGYSVSREKKERFSLILESASTNQTSMYLCASSLARGVTQYFGPGTRLTVL.

J is TRBJ2-3 and V is TRBV5-6; the TCRdb call, TRBD2, lacks DNA for checking. CDR1 and CDR2 from the germline V gene are SGHDT and YYEEEE. The CDR3 length is 12 residues. No DNA is listed. CDR3 in amino acids: CASSRLTDTQYF.

This chain links TRBV5-1 with TRBJ2-5; TCRdb reports TRBD2, a call that lacks DNA to check it against. The germline V gene encodes CDR1 SGHRS and CDR2 YFSETQ. The CDR3 spans 17 residues. There is no recorded DNA. CDR3 residues: CASSLFSTGGYQETQYF.

The chain couples TRBV25-1 to TRBJ2-7; there is no DNA to check the TCRdb D call of TRBD1. The CDR3 extends over 14 amino acids. The DNA sequence is not available. Germline V lookup: CDR1 MGHDK, CDR2 SYGVNS. The CDR3 loop is CASSEGDRKGEQYF.

This clone is called medium-sized based on its frequency. The V call is TRBV21-1, the J call TRBJ1-5. TRBV21-1 is a pseudogene locus. CDR3 size: 13 residues. The DNA is not on file. CDR3 residues: CASSKAGNQPQHF.

The chain recombines TRBV6-6 with TRBJ1-5. This CDR3 is built from 15 residues. This entry has no DNA. Germline CDR1 is MNHNY and CDR2 is SVGAGI (reference sequence). Here the CDR3 reads CASSYSNGGTQPQHF.

Frequency places this clone as medium-sized. This sequence joins TRBV14 and TRBJ2-5; the TCRdb D gene call, TRBD2, has no DNA to confirm it. Germline V gives CDR1 SGHDN, CDR2 FVKESK. CDR3 length: 16 residues. The nucleotide record is missing. The CDR3 spells CASSRGTSGTRRTQYF.

The rearrangement links TRBV5-1 to TRBJ1-3. The CDR3 is 15 residues long. No DNA sequence is on record. Per the germline V gene, CDR1 is SGHRS and CDR2 is YFSETQ. The CDR3 sequence is CASSFLGGPGNTIYF.

The V gene is TRBV19, the J gene TRBJ1-2; without DNA, the TCRdb call of TRBD1 cannot be checked. The CDR3 is 14 residues long. No coding sequence is recorded. CDR1 is LNHDA and CDR2 is SQIVND in the germline V gene (reference sequence). This CDR3 reads CASSRGTVPHGYTF.

This chain uses TRBV9 with TRBJ2-1; TCRdb proposes TRBD2, but this gene call is untestable without DNA. In germline, CDR1 is SGDLS, CDR2 YYNGEE. CDR3 length: 16 residues. No DNA accompanies this entry. CDR3 region: CASSLRAGRQDPQQFF.

The V gene is TRBV7-3, the J gene TRBJ2-3. The germline CDR1 and CDR2 sequences are SGHTA and FQGTGA. This CDR3 contains 15 residues. No DNA sequence is on record. CDR3 region: CASSLFGRNSDTQYF.

The chain carries TRBV28 and TRBJ2-7; TCRdb lists TRBD1, though no DNA is available to test this call. This CDR3 has 14 amino acids. No DNA is given. The V gene's germline CDR1 is MDHEN and CDR2 SYDVKM. CDR3 loop: CASRLTGGIYEQYF.

This chain joins TRBV4-3 and TRBJ1-1. This CDR3 has 14 amino acids. The entry carries no DNA sequence. Germline CDR1 and CDR2: LGHNA and YSLEER. The CDR3 loop reads CASSQVRENTEAFF.

The genes are TRBV5-1 and TRBJ2-3; no DNA is available, so the TRBD2 call from TCRdb remains unchecked. Germline V gene lookup returns CDR1 SGHRS and CDR2 YFSETQ. The CDR3 spans 15 residues. DNA is not recorded here. The CDR3 protein is CASSLLAGRTDTQYF. Full variable domain (outside the CDR3, taken from reference TRBV5-1 and TRBJ2-3): KAGVTQTPRYLIKTRGQQVTLSCSPISGHRSVSWYQQTPGQGLQFLFEYFSETQRNKGNFPGRFSGRQFSNSRSEMNVSTLELGDSALYLCASSLLAGRTDTQYFGPGTRLTVL.

The chain joins TRBV19 to TRBJ2-7; TCRdb reports TRBD1, a call that lacks DNA to check it against. CDR1 and CDR2 from the germline V gene are LNHDA and SQIVND (reference sequence). CDR3 length: 14 amino acids. The coding DNA is unavailable. The CDR3 here is CASSNGGAVYEQYF.

This sequence joins TRBV5-4 and TRBJ2-5; TCRdb picks TRBD1, but there is no DNA to check that call. The CDR3 runs 13 residues. No DNA accompanies this entry. Germline V gene data show CDR1 as SGHNT and CDR2 as YYREEE (reference sequence). CDR3 sequence: CASSLMAEETQYF.

The chain recombines TRBV7-2 with TRBJ1-4; checking the TCRdb D call of TRBD1 is not possible without DNA. From germline, CDR1 is SGHTA and CDR2 FQGNSA. The CDR3 totals 15 residues. There is no recorded DNA. CDR3 amino acids: CASSLQGSPNEKLFF.

This chain links TRBV5-1 with TRBJ2-3. The CDR3 has 13 residues. No DNA appears here. From germline, CDR1 is SGHRS and CDR2 YFSETQ. CDR3: CASSPVATDTQYF.

The J gene is TRBJ1-4, the V gene TRBV6-1. Germline V CDR1 and CDR2: MNHNS, SASEGT. This CDR3 has 14 amino acids. There is no recorded DNA. The CDR3: CASSGWGWGEKLFF.

V usage is TRBV19 and J usage is TRBJ2-3; as DNA is missing, the TRBD2 call by TCRdb cannot be tested. The CDR3 length is 13 residues. No coding sequence is recorded. CDR1 LNHDA and CDR2 SQIVND come from the germline V gene (reference sequence). CDR3 amino acids: CATKIVATDTQYF.

This chain links TRBV2 with TRBJ1-1. The CDR3 consists of 15 residues. Only the protein sequence is given. The germline V gene has CDR1 SNHLY and CDR2 FYNNEI. The CDR3: CASSEIGRGGRWAFF.

The J gene is TRBJ2-7, the V gene TRBV2; the D gene TCRdb calls, TRBD1, cannot be checked with no DNA. In germline, CDR1 is SNHLY, CDR2 FYNNEI. The CDR3 sequence is 13 residues long. The protein alone is recorded here. The CDR3: CATRGTGTYEQYF.

The V gene is TRBV7-2, the J gene TRBJ1-1. The CDR3 contains 13 residues. Only the protein sequence is given. The germline V gene encodes CDR1 SGHTA and CDR2 FQGNSA. This CDR3 reads CASSPSGGTEAFF.

This chain connects TRBV9 to TRBJ1-3. The length of the CDR3 is 16 residues. No DNA sequence was recorded. CDR1 and CDR2 (germline): SGDLS, YYNGEE. CDR3 in amino acids: CASSVGPPPSGNTIYF.

The CDR3 reads CASSWQGSDTQYF. V and J are TRBV5-1 and TRBJ2-3; TCRdb outputs TRBD1, but without DNA this stays unchecked. This CDR3 comprises 13 residues. DNA for this receptor is not on file. CDR1 is SGHRS, CDR2 YFSETQ, per germline.

Judged by frequency, this clone is medium-sized. The rearrangement links TRBV29-1 to TRBJ2-1; TCRdb's D gene call, TRBD2, goes unchecked for lack of DNA. This CDR3 has 10 amino acids. Only the protein sequence is given. Germline V lookup: CDR1 SQVTM, CDR2 ANQGSEA. The CDR3: CSVGPSRLFF.

V and J are TRBV5-4 and TRBJ1-1. Per the germline V gene, CDR1 is SGHNT and CDR2 is YYREEE (reference sequence). The CDR3 runs 14 residues. No DNA is recorded. The CDR3 here is CASSSGTLGSEAFF.

This clone ranks as medium-sized in terms of frequency. This sequence joins TRBV13 and TRBJ1-1; TCRdb reports TRBD1, a call that lacks DNA to check it against. The CDR3 is 17 residues long. Nucleotide data are not available. Germline CDR1 and CDR2: PRHDT and FYEKMQ (reference sequence). The CDR3 loop is CASSYQGSLRMNTEAFF.

Measured by frequency, this clone is medium-sized. The J gene is TRBJ1-4, the V gene TRBV6-1; TCRdb lists TRBD1, though no DNA is available to test this call. This CDR3 spans 13 amino acids. DNA was not recorded. The germline V gene encodes CDR1 MNHNS and CDR2 SASEGT. The CDR3 loop is CASSEVINEKLFF.